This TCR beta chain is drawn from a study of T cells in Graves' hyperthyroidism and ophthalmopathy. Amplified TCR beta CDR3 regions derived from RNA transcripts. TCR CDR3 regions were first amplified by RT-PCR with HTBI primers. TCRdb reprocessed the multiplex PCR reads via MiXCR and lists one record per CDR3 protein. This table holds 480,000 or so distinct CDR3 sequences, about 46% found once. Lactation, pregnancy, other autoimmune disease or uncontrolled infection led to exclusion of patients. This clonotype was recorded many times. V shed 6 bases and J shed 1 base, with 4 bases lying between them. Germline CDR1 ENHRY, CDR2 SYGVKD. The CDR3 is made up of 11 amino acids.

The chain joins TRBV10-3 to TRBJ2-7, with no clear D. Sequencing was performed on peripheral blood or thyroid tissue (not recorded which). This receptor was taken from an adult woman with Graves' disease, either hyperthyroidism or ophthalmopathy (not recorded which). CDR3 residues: CAIRGSYEQYF. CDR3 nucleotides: TGTGCCATCAGAGGTTCCTACGAGCAGTACTTC.